Sequencing of this T cell receptor beta chain was carried out in a study of blood T cell repertoires in COVID-19. Study in general: Samples taken during acute and convalescent COVID-19 were collected in the United States, Italy and Spain.

The CDR3 extends over 12 amino acids. V dropped 2 bases and J dropped 13; count of bases not matched to a gene: 8. Germline V CDR1 and CDR2: MDHEN, SYDVKM. Authors' methods: Estimation of nucleated cell counts was performed using reference gene primer amplification. The protocol was immunoSEQ multiplex PCR, while the TCRdb copy is restricted to in-frame clones and leaves out a portion. That table supplies the V and J calls and clone size; D and trimming were determined from the DNA. This table holds around 370,000 clones, over 80% found once. Seattle's enrolled individuals joined amid active infection and were then monitored longitudinally.

This TCR came from a woman in her 50s with COVID-19, enrolled during active disease. This chain uses TRBV28 with TRBJ2-7, with 7 bases that match TRBD1. The sequenced sample consisted of peripheral blood. The CDR3 region has the DNA TGTGCCAGCAGTTTACTCGGACAGGCCGATTACTTC. As protein: CASSLLGQADYF. Supplemented by reference TRBV28 and TRBJ2-7, the full variable domain reads DVKVTQSSRYLVKRTGEKVFLECVQDMDHENMFWYRQDPGLGLRLIYFSYDVKMKEKGDIPEGYSVSREKKERFSLILESASTNQTSMYLCASSLLGQADYFGPGTRLTVT.